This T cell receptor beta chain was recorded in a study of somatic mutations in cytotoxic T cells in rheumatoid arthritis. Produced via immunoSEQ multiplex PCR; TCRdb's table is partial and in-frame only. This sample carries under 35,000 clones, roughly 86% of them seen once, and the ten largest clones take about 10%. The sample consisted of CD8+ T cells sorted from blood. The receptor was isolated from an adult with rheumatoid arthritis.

This CDR3 is CASSSGLAGYEQYF. The DNA for the CDR3 is TGTGCCAGCAGTTCGGGACTAGCGGGCTACGAGCAGTACTTC. This rearrangement joins TRBV6-5 to TRBJ2-7; 12 bases map to TRBD2. V lost 4 bases, J lost 3 bases, and 1 base stayed unmatched. The CDR3 sequence is 14 residues long. Germline CDR1 reads MNHEY; CDR2 reads SVGAGI.